This T cell receptor beta chain is drawn from a study of breast tumors, draining lymph nodes, adjacent tissues. This clonotype occurred many times. Its specificity is unknown. Axillary draining lymph nodes of breast cancer patients supplied the node samples. Germline loops: CDR1 SGHTA, CDR2 FQGNSA. Germline trimming cut 4 bases from V and 4 bases from J; bases unmatched to any gene: 14. This CDR3 contains 17 residues. Findings and caveats of the study: Data only fit, rather than demonstrated, lymph node origin of most tumor T cells.

TCRdb reanalysed the multiplex PCR reads using MiXCR and keeps one entry per CDR3 protein. The data hold tens of thousands of distinct CDR3 sequences, with 25% to 35% observed a single time. The rearrangement uses TRBV7-2 and TRBJ2-5; 8 bases align to TRBD2. The clonotype comes from a female donor with breast cancer. Some clones in this sample may be carry-over from other donors' samples. The source material was axillary lymph node tissue. For the CDR3, the DNA is TGTGCCAGCAGCTCGCACATTATAGCGGGAAGCGGAGAGACCCAGTACTTC. Translated, it gives CASSSHIIAGSGETQYF.